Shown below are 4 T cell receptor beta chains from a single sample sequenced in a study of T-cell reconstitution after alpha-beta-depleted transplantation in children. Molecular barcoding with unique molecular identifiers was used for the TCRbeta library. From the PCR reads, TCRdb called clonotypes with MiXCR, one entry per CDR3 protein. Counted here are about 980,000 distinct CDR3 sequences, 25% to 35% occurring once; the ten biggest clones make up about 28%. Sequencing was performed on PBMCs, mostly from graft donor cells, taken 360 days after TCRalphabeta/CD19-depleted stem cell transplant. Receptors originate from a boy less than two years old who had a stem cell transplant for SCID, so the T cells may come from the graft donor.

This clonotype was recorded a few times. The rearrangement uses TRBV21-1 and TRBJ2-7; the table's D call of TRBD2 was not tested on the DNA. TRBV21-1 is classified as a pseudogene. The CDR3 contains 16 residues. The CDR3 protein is CASTNGWGGRSYEQYF. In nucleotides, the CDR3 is TGTGCCAGCACCAACGGGTGGGGGGGGCGCTCTTACGAGCAGTACTTC.

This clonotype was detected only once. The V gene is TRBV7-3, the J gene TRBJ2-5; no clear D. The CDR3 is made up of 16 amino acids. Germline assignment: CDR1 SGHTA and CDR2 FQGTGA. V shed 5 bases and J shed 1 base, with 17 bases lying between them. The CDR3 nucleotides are TGTGCCAGCAGCCTTGGTTTCAGCCCTTTCCAAGAGACCCAGTACTTC. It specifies CASSLGFSPFQETQYF.

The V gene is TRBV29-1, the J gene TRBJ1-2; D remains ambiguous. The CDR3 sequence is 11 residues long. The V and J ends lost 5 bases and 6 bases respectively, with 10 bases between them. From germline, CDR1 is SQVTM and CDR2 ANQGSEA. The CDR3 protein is CSVLLGHGYTF. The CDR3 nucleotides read TGCAGCGTTCTTTTAGGGCATGGCTACACCTTC.

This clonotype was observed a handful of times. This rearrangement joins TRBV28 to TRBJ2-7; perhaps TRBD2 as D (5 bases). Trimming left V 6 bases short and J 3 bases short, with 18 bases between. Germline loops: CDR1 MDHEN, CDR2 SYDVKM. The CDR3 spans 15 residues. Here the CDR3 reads CASRRGLTKLYEQYF. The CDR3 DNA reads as TGTGCCAGCAGGAGAGGTCTGACTAAACTCTACGAGCAGTACTTC.